The source of this T cell receptor beta chain is a study of T cells expressing NK-cell markers. The CDR3 length is 16 residues. From germline, CDR1 is SEHNR and CDR2 FQNEAQ (reference sequence). From its re-call of the 5' RACE reads, TCRdb lists each CDR3 protein once, without DNA. This table holds some 410,000 distinct CDR3 sequences. Specimen: blood T cells: a sorted CD56 or NKG2C T cell subset, CD4+ or CD8+ T cells, or bulk PBMC T cells (not recorded which). The clonotype was recovered from a woman between 18 and 69 years old in good health. This sequence joins TRBV7-9 and TRBJ2-2. This CDR3 is CASSLSTSLYTGELFF.